This T cell receptor beta chain stems from a study of molecular identifiers for immune sequencing clone quantification. Study information: For replicates, RNA isolated from around 20,000 or 100,000 naive CD8 cells was divided into five portions, of which four were sequenced.

To note about this clonotype: Its antigen is currently unknown.

Trimming cost V 7 bases and J 3 bases, with 18 bases left between them. The CDR3 spans 15 residues. Germline V gene data show CDR1 as LGHNA and CDR2 as YSLEER. Libraries of bulk TCR were made by previously described methods (with listed TCR primers). TCRdb independently ran MiXCR on the PCR reads; one entry per CDR3 protein. The sample includes over 300,000 distinct CDR3 sequences, about a quarter seen only once; the top ten take around 0.7%. Findings and caveats of the study: Barcode collisions between identical TCR molecules could shrink estimates of highly expanded clone sizes. Under 1% of molecules in naive cells, but over 99% of effector molecules, belonged to clones above 20 RNA copies.

The receptor's source is a human donor in good health. Some libraries in this study had Jurkat cell RNA spiked in. The material sequenced was naive CD8+ T cells from blood, with Jurkat cell RNA spiked in. Subset indicated: FACS-sorted CD8+CD4-CCR7+CD45RA+ naive T cells. This chain uses TRBV4-3 with TRBJ1-1; the D gene is possibly TRBD1 (5 bases). The CDR3 sequence is CASNPGHGSYTEAFF. The CDR3 DNA follows: TGCGCCAGCAACCCAGGGCATGGCAGTTACACTGAAGCTTTCTTT.